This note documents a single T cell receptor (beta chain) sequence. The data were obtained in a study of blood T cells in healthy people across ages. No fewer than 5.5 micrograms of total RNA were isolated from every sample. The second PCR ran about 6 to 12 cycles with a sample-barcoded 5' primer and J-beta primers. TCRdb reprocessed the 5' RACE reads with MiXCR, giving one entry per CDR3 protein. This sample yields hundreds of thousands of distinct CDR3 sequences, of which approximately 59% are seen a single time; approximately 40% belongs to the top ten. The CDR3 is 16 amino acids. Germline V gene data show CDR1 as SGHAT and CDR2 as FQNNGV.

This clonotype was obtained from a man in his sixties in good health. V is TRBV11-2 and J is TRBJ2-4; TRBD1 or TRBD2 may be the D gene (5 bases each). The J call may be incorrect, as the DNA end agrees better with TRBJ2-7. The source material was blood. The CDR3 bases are TGTGCCAGCAGCTTTGGTCCCCGGGACCAAGGTTACGAGCAGTACTTC. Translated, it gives CASSFGPRDQGYEQYF.